This T cell receptor beta chain is from a study of cytomegalovirus exposure and HLA in healthy donors. Study information: As an earlier analysis found, about 179 million T cells yielded about 120 million unique TCR beta sequences.

Whole-study findings and limits: Some highly shared sequence variants likely arose as a pipeline artifact. Researchers counted 164 TCR beta chains as cytomegalovirus-associated.

CDR1 LNHDA and CDR2 SQIVND come from the germline V gene (reference sequence). V gave up 6 bases and J gave up 4 bases, with 13 bases separating them. The CDR3 loop spans 14 amino acids. Remarks on this clone: Antigen: not known.

The PCR employed 60 Vbeta primers together with 13 Jbeta primers. Sequenced by immunoSEQ multiplex PCR; TCRdb stores in-frame clones only, minus some. The table shows 180,000 or so clones, with around 82% occurring only once. The sequence was collected from a woman in her 30s in good health and CMV-seropositive. The J gene is TRBJ1-3, the V gene TRBV19; D may be TRBD1 (5 bases). Sequencing was done on a sample of PBMCs. CDR3 coding DNA: TGTGCCAGTAGCAGCCGTGCAGGGGGAAACACCATATATTTT. This translates into CASSSRAGGNTIYF.